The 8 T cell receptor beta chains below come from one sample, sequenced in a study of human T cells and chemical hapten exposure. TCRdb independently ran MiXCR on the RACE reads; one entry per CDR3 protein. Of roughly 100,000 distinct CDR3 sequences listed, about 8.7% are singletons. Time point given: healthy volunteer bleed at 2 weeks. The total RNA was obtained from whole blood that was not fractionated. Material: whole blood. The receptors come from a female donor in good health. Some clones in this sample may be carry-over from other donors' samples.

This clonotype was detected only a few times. The CDR3 spells CASSSLAGGGYNEQFF. The CDR3, as DNA: TGTGCCAGCAGCTCTCTAGCGGGAGGGGGGTACAATGAGCAGTTCTTC. The chain links TRBV7-3 to TRBJ2-1; TRBD2 agrees at 12 bases. This CDR3 spans 16 amino acids. Germline assignment: CDR1 SGHTA and CDR2 FQGTGA. V gave up 4 bases and J gave up 4 bases; unmatched junction bases: 5.

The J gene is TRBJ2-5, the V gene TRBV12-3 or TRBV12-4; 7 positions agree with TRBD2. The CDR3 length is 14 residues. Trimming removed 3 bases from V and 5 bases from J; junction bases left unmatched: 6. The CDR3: CASSFAGRGETQYF. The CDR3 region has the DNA TGTGCCAGCAGTTTTGCGGGGAGGGGTGAGACCCAGTACTTC.

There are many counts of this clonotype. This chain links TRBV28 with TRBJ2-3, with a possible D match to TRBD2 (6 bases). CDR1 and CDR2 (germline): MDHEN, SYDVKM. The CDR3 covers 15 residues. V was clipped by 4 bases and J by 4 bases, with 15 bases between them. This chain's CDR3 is CASSSQTSLADTQYF. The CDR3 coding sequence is TGTGCCAGCAGTTCTCAGACTAGTTTAGCAGATACGCAGTATTTT.

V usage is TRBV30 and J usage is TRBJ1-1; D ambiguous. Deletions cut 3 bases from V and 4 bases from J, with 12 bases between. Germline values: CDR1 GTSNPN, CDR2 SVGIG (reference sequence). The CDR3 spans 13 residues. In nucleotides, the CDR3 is TGTGCCTGGAGAGACAAATCCAGCACTGAAGCTTTCTTT. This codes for CAWRDKSSTEAFF.

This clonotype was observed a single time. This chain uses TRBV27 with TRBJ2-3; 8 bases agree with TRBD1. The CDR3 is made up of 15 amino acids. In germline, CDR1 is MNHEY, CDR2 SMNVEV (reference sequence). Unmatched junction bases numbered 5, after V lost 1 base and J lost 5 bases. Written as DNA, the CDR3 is TGTGCCAGCAGTTTATTTGCAGGGGGCATAGATACGCAGTATTTT. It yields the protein CASSLFAGGIDTQYF.

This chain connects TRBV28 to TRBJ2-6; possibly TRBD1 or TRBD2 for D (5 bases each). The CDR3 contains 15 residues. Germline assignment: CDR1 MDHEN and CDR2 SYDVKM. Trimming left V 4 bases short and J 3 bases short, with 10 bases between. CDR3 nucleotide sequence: TGTGCCAGCAGTTCCGGGGCGAGTGGGGCCAACGTCCTGACTTTC. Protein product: CASSSGASGANVLTF.

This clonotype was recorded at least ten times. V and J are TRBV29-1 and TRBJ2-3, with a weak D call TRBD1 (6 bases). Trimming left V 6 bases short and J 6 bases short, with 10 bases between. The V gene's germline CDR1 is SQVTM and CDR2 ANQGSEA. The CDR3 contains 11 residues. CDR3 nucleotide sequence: TGCAGCGTCGTACAGGGCGATACGCAGTATTTT. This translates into CSVVQGDTQYF.

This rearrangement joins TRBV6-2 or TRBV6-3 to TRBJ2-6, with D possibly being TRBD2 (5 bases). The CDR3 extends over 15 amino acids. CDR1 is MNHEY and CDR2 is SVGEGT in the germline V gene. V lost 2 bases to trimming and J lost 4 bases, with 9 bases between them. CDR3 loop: CASSYEGGGANVLTF. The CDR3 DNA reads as TGTGCCAGCAGTTACGAGGGTGGAGGGGCCAACGTCCTGACTTTC.